This record covers a single T cell receptor (beta chain). What it binds is unknown. CDR3 size: 15 residues. Trimming took off 3 bases at V and 5 bases at J, with 16 bases between the two ends. These data come from a study of T-cell memory formation after mild COVID-19. Study-wide results and limits: The study detected some responding clones in pre-infection memory, suggesting cross-reactive memory joined.

Using its own MiXCR run on the 5' RACE reads, TCRdb lists one record per CDR3 protein. In the table there are about 180,000 distinct CDR3 sequences, less than 20% of which are singletons. The chain joins TRBV23-1 to TRBJ2-5; possibly TRBD2 for D (6 bases). TRBV23-1 counts as an open reading frame of uncertain function. Material for sequencing was PBMCs or a T cell subset sorted from them (not recorded which). This sequence originates from a man in his late teens or twenties who had mild COVID-19 (a few samples of this study predate the infection). Cell type and time point are not known. The CDR3 nucleotides read TGCGCCAGCAGTCACCCGGACTACCCGGAGGAGACCCAGTACTTC. Amino acid sequence: CASSHPDYPEETQYF.